The 20 T cell receptor beta chains presented below share a single source sample, sequenced in a study of blood T cell repertoires in COVID-19. Method: immunoSEQ multiplex PCR; TCRdb's copy keeps in-frame clones and lacks some. The table includes more than 95,000 clones, roughly four fifths detected once. Material for sequencing was peripheral blood. The source is a man aged 55-75 years with acute or convalescent COVID-19.

V is TRBV5-4 and J is TRBJ2-7; 8 nucleotides line up with TRBD1. Germline V CDR1 and CDR2: SGHNT, YYREEE (reference sequence). This CDR3 is 13 amino acids long. V lost 5 bases to trimming and J lost 3 bases; unmatched junction nucleotides: 4. CDR3 sequence (DNA): TGTGCCAGCAGGGGGACAGGAAACTACGAGCAGTACTTC. Its protein is CASRGTGNYEQYF.

CDR3 region: CASSQESLAGTGELFF. CDR3 sequence (DNA): TGTGCCAGCAGCCAAGAATCACTAGCGGGGACCGGGGAGCTGTTTTTT. V and J are TRBV3-1 (or the pseudogene TRBV3-2) and TRBJ2-2; 10 bases line up with TRBD2. V shed 0 bases, J shed 5 bases, and the junction held 3 bases outside the gene matches. CDR3 length: 16 amino acids. Germline lookup yields CDR1 LGHDT and CDR2 YNNKEL (reference sequence).

In this sample, this clone turned up a few times. The same CDR3 arises from other DNA sequences in this sample as well. This chain connects TRBV7-9 to TRBJ1-2, with D maybe TRBD1 (6 bases). V was clipped by 1 base and J by 5 bases, with 8 bases between them. Looked up from germline, CDR1 is SEHNR and CDR2 is FQNEAQ (reference sequence). The CDR3 runs to 13 residues. In DNA form, the CDR3 reads TGTGCCAGCAGCTTAGGGCAGGGGTATGGCTACACCTTC. Amino acid sequence: CASSLGQGYGYTF.

V and J are TRBV18 and TRBJ2-1; weak D call: TRBD1 (7 bases). CDR3 length equals 17 residues. Germline assignment: CDR1 KGHSH and CDR2 LQKENI. The V end was cut by 3 bases, the J end by 12 bases, with 27 bases between. CDR3 in DNA: TGTGCCAGCTCACCTTTGCCCCCAGGGGGACGGCGGGAATCGCAGTTCTTC. Translating it yields CASSPLPPGGRRESQFF.

This clone was detected once. The genes are TRBV6-2 or TRBV6-3 and TRBJ1-1; D remains ambiguous. The germline V gene encodes CDR1 MNHEY and CDR2 SVGEGT. The CDR3 is 15 residues long. Trimming took off 0 bases at V and 0 bases at J, with 8 bases between the two ends. The CDR3 spells CASSYSRALNTEAFF. CDR3 bases: TGTGCCAGCAGTTACTCGAGGGCCCTGAACACTGAAGCTTTCTTT.

This rearrangement joins TRBV11-3 to TRBJ1-3; D uncertain. The germline CDR1 and CDR2 sequences are SGHNT and YENEEA. The CDR3 length is 14 residues. Trimming took 6 bases from V and 0 from J, leaving 9 bases between them. The CDR3 DNA sequence: TGTGCCAGCAGTTCGGGGAGCTCTGGAAACACCATATATTTT. Translated, it gives CASSSGSSGNTIYF.

The chain employs TRBV5-1 and TRBJ2-2; D perhaps matches TRBD1 (6 bases). The CDR3 is made up of 15 amino acids. The germline V gene has CDR1 SGHRS and CDR2 YFSETQ. The V end was cut by 4 bases, the J end by 0 bases, with 10 bases between. The CDR3 here is CASSHRVANTGELFF. The DNA for the CDR3 is TGCGCCAGCAGCCACAGGGTCGCGAACACCGGGGAGCTGTTTTTT. The variable domain in full, with the rest retrieved from reference TRBV5-1 and TRBJ2-2, is KAGVTQTPRYLIKTRGQQVTLSCSPISGHRSVSWYQQTPGQGLQFLFEYFSETQRNKGNFPGRFSGRQFSNSRSEMNVSTLELGDSALYLCASSHRVANTGELFFGEGSRLTVL.

This clone was picked up a small number of times. The genes are TRBV12-2 and TRBJ1-1; the table names TRBD1, a call not compared with the DNA. TRBV12-2 has pseudogene status. The CDR3 spans 20 residues. The chain's CDR3 is CASRLVSSRTGDRVWTEAFF. CDR3 DNA: TGTGCAAGTCGCTTAGTGTCCTCACGGACAGGGGATCGGGTGTGGACTGAAGCTTTCTTT.

This clone is a singleton in its sample. The chain recombines TRBV10-3 with TRBJ2-1, with 8 bases lining up with TRBD2. The CDR3 covers 18 residues. Trimming took 0 bases from V and 3 from J; bases not matched to a gene: 10. Germline CDR1 reads ENHRY; CDR2 reads SYGVKD. The CDR3 sequence: CAISESFSSGGGYNEQFF. CDR3 DNA: TGTGCCATCAGTGAGTCGTTTTCCTCGGGAGGGGGCTACAATGAGCAGTTCTTC.

The chain employs TRBV14 and TRBJ2-7; TRBD2 might be the D (6 bases). Germline-derived CDR1 and CDR2 are SGHDN and FVKESK. The CDR3 runs 12 residues. The V end was cut by 2 bases, the J end by 7 bases, with 9 bases between. CDR3 in amino acids: CASSQTRGEQYF. The CDR3, as DNA: TGTGCCAGCAGCCAAACTCGGGGGGAGCAGTACTTC.

On this clone: Other DNA sequences in this specimen translate into the identical CDR3. The chain combines TRBV10-1 with TRBJ2-5; maybe TRBD1 (6 bases). Germline CDR1 WNHNN, CDR2 SYGVQD (reference sequence). The CDR3 has 13 residues. Trimming removed 3 bases at V and 4 bases at J, with 9 bases between. CDR3: CASSDRGGETQYF. The CDR3 nucleotides are TGCGCCAGCAGTGACAGAGGGGGAGAGACCCAGTACTTC.

The chain uses TRBV28 and TRBJ2-1, with 10 bases matching TRBD2. Germline V lookup: CDR1 MDHEN, CDR2 SYDVKM. The V segment lost 5 bases and the J segment 3 bases; nucleotides outside the gene matches: 4. This CDR3 spans 15 amino acids. The CDR3 region has the DNA TGTGCCAGCAGTATTAGCGGGAGGAACTACAATGAGCAGTTCTTC. Protein product: CASSISGRNYNEQFF.

CDR3 bases: TGTGCCAGCAGCTTAACCTCTGAGGTCAGAGAGAACACTGAAGCTTTCTTT. Its translation: CASSLTSEVRENTEAFF. J is TRBJ1-1 and V is TRBV7-6; D is undetermined. The CDR3 consists of 17 residues. Trimming pared 2 bases from V and 1 base from J, leaving 17 bases between. Germline values: CDR1 SGHVS, CDR2 FNYEAQ.

The chain carries TRBV29-1 and TRBJ1-2; 10 nucleotides align to TRBD1. The CDR3 spans 13 residues. Germline CDR1 reads SQVTM; CDR2 reads ANQGSEA. After removal of 4 bases from V and 4 bases from J, the junction contained 3 bases not matched to a gene. CDR3 nucleotides: TGCAGCGTTGGGACAGGGGGGCTCTATGGCTACACCTTC. Protein: CSVGTGGLYGYTF.

This chain joins TRBV15 and TRBJ2-5, with 7 bases matching TRBD2. CDR1 LNHNV and CDR2 YYDKDF come from the germline V gene (reference sequence). Germline trimming cut 6 bases from V and 3 bases from J; bases unmatched to any gene: 4. The CDR3 spans 13 residues. For the CDR3, the DNA is TGTGCCACCAGGAAGAGCGGGGAAGAGACCCAGTACTTC. As protein: CATRKSGEETQYF.

The gene calls are TRBV29-1 and TRBJ2-7, with D maybe TRBD1 (5 bases). Trimming removed 6 bases at V and 4 bases at J, with 19 bases between. CDR3 length: 14 amino acids. Per germline, CDR1 SQVTM and CDR2 ANQGSEA. CDR3 region: CSVSGKASQYEQYF. DNA of the CDR3: TGCAGCGTCTCAGGGAAGGCTAGTCAGTACGAGCAGTACTTC.

The chain employs TRBV5-4 and TRBJ2-3; no clear D. This CDR3 comprises 12 residues. V was trimmed by 4 bases and J by 2 bases, leaving 5 bases between them. Germline values: CDR1 SGHNT, CDR2 YYREEE (reference sequence). CDR3: CASSLTTDTQYF. DNA of the CDR3: TGTGCCAGCAGCCTAACCACAGATACGCAGTATTTT.

V usage is TRBV20-1 and J usage is TRBJ2-1, with D unresolved. Germline V gene lookup returns CDR1 DFQATT and CDR2 SNEGSKA (reference sequence). CDR3 length: 11 amino acids. V was clipped by 2 bases and J by 7 bases, with 6 bases between them. The DNA of the CDR3 is TGCAGTGCTAGAAATCTAAATGAGCAGTTCTTC. Translation: CSARNLNEQFF.

For the CDR3, the DNA is TGCAGCGTCAGGACAAATTCCCAAGAGACCCAGTACTTC. It specifies CSVRTNSQETQYF. The rearrangement links TRBV29-1 to TRBJ2-5; tentatively, D is TRBD1 (5 bases). Germline V gene data show CDR1 as SQVTM and CDR2 as ANQGSEA. The CDR3 covers 13 residues. Trimming took 6 bases from V and 1 from J, leaving 12 bases between them.

The CDR3 sequence: CASSPTGGGQPQHF. Here the CDR3 DNA reads TGTGCCAGCAGCCCCACAGGGGGCGGGCAGCCCCAGCATTTT. The rearrangement links TRBV25-1 to TRBJ1-5; 9 bases agree with TRBD1. The CDR3 is 14 amino acids. The J segment lost 7 bases and the V segment lost 6 bases, leaving 7 bases of the junction unmatched. In germline, CDR1 is MGHDK, CDR2 SYGVNS.